The 31 T cell receptor beta chains in this list originate from one sample, sequenced in a study of cytomegalovirus exposure and HLA in healthy donors. The table came from immunoSEQ multiplex PCR; TCRdb's copy has only in-frame clones and leaves some out. The table shows 150,000 to 250,000 clones, with about 81% occurring only once. Sequenced sample: PBMCs. These receptors were collected from a woman in her 30s in good health and CMV-seronegative.

This chain connects TRBV10-2 to TRBJ2-1; D call uncertain. Germline V gene data show CDR1 as WSHSY and CDR2 as SAAADI. Trimming left V 7 bases short and J 6 bases short, with 16 bases between. This CDR3 is built from 14 residues. CDR3 nucleotide sequence: TGCGCCAGCATAAGCCCCCTATTAATCAATGAGCAGTTCTTC. Protein product: CASISPLLINEQFF.

This clone was counted between two and nine times. This sequence joins TRBV29-1 and TRBJ2-4, with 11 bases that match TRBD2. J lost 5 bases, V lost 4 bases, and 4 bases had no gene match. This CDR3 region has 14 residues. Per the germline V gene, CDR1 is SQVTM and CDR2 is ANQGSEA. As DNA, the CDR3 is TGCAGCGTTGGTAGCGGGGGGGCCCAAAACATTCAGTACTTC. Its protein is CSVGSGGAQNIQYF.

This clone appeared once. The chain couples TRBV30 to TRBJ1-4, with D unclear. Germline-derived CDR1 and CDR2 are GTSNPN and SVGIG (reference sequence). This CDR3 is built from 15 residues. Trimming left V 7 bases short and J 2 bases short, with 17 bases between. The DNA for the CDR3 is TGTGCCTTACAAATCCGGGATCCTACTAATGAAAAACTGTTTTTT. It encodes CALQIRDPTNEKLFF.

The chain links TRBV5-4 to TRBJ2-2; possibly TRBD2 for D (6 bases). In germline, CDR1 is SGHNT, CDR2 YYREEE (reference sequence). The germline V and J ends were trimmed by 2 bases and 0 bases, with 8 bases remaining between them. There are 15 residues in the CDR3. The CDR3 DNA follows: TGTGCCAGCAGCTTATGGACTACGAACACCGGGGAGCTGTTTTTT. Residues: CASSLWTTNTGELFF.

V is TRBV2 and J is TRBJ2-1; 7 nucleotides agree with TRBD1. There are 14 residues in the CDR3. Germline lookup yields CDR1 SNHLY and CDR2 FYNNEI. With V trimmed by 3 bases and J by 4 bases, 3 bases remained unmatched. The CDR3 loop is CASSEHRGYNEQFF. CDR3 nucleotide sequence: TGTGCCAGCAGTGAGCACAGGGGTTACAATGAGCAGTTCTTC.

This clone was seen more than once but under ten times. Other DNA sequences within the sample encode an identical CDR3. J is TRBJ1-2 and V is TRBV7-9, with TRBD1 as a possible D gene (5 bases). Trimming took 0 bases from V and 4 from J, leaving 9 bases between them. This CDR3 is built from 14 residues. From germline, CDR1 is SEHNR and CDR2 FQNEAQ (reference sequence). The CDR3 protein is CASSLAQGGYGYTF. Written as DNA, the CDR3 is TGTGCCAGCAGCTTAGCCCAGGGCGGCTATGGCTACACCTTC.

This clone has a single count. One junction end disagrees with the germline gene, perhaps due to a read error. This chain joins TRBV28 and TRBJ2-7, with TRBD2 as a possible D gene (6 bases). Germline V gene lookup returns CDR1 MDHEN and CDR2 SYDVKM. There are 12 residues in the CDR3. The CDR3 region is CASSLIRRAPFF. CDR3 nucleotide sequence: TGTGCCAGCAGTTTAATAAGGAGGGCTCCTTTCTTC.

The gene calls are TRBV19 and TRBJ1-2; TRBD1 aligns across 7 bases. V was pared by 10 bases and J by 2 bases, with 13 bases of the junction left unmatched. The CDR3 runs to 15 residues. In germline, CDR1 is LNHDA, CDR2 SQIVND (reference sequence). Written as DNA, the CDR3 is TGTGCCATCTCAATCGGGACAGCTAAGAACTATGGCTACACCTTC. As protein: CAISIGTAKNYGYTF.

V is TRBV18 and J is TRBJ2-7; 9 bases match TRBD1. From germline, CDR1 is KGHSH and CDR2 LQKENI. The CDR3 runs to 16 residues. Trimming removed 0 bases from V and 2 bases from J; junction bases left unmatched: 5. CDR3 in DNA: TGTGCCAGCTCACCACCGAAGGGACAGGGAACCTACGAGCAGTACTTC. It encodes CASSPPKGQGTYEQYF.

V usage is TRBV19 and J usage is TRBJ1-6; no definite D call. V was trimmed by 4 bases and J by 14 bases, leaving 18 bases between them. There are 14 residues in the CDR3. Germline CDR1 reads LNHDA; CDR2 reads SQIVND (reference sequence). The CDR3 loop reads CASSTATGVQSLHF. The CDR3 bases are TGTGCCAGTAGTACCGCGACCGGGGTTCAGTCCCTCCACTTT.

V gene TRBV27 combines with J gene TRBJ2-7, with 7 bases lining up with TRBD2. Germline CDR1 reads MNHEY; CDR2 reads SMNVEV (reference sequence). Germline trimming cut 5 bases from V and 0 bases from J; bases unmatched to any gene: 10. The CDR3 length is 16 residues. CDR3 in amino acids: CASSLSAGETSYEQYF. The CDR3 DNA sequence: TGTGCCAGCAGTCTCTCGGCGGGAGAAACCTCCTACGAGCAGTACTTC.

The rearrangement joins TRBV30 to TRBJ1-2, with D unresolved. The germline V gene has CDR1 GTSNPN and CDR2 SVGIG (reference sequence). Trimming removed 0 bases from V and 6 bases from J, with 11 bases in between. The CDR3 consists of 13 residues. In DNA form, the CDR3 reads TGTGCCTGGAGTGTACCTCCGCGCAATGGCTACACCTTC. Its translation: CAWSVPPRNGYTF.

The chain is built from TRBV5-4 and TRBJ1-6; D gene uncertain. CDR1 SGHNT and CDR2 YYREEE come from the germline V gene (reference sequence). Between the trimmed V and J ends, which lost 0 bases and 0 bases, there was a span of 7 bases. The CDR3 covers 16 residues. CDR3: CASSLAGSSYNSPLHF. CDR3 coding DNA: TGTGCCAGCAGCTTGGCGGGGAGCTCCTATAATTCACCCCTCCACTTT. Complete variable domain (other parts from reference TRBV5-4 and TRBJ1-6): ETGVTQSPTHLIKTRGQQVTLRCSSQSGHNTVSWYQQALGQGPQFIFQYYREEENGRGNFPPRFSGLQFPNYSSELNVNALELDDSALYLCASSLAGSSYNSPLHFGNGTRLTVT.

The rearrangement joins TRBV30 to TRBJ1-1; a possible D gene is TRBD1 (5 bases). Per the germline V gene, CDR1 is GTSNPN and CDR2 is SVGIG (reference sequence). The length of the CDR3 is 14 residues. Trimming cost V 2 bases and J 0 bases, with 10 bases left between them. This chain's CDR3 is CAWSPGRMNTEAFF. CDR3 bases: TGTGCCTGGAGTCCAGGGCGGATGAACACTGAAGCTTTCTTT.

CDR3 DNA sequence: TGTGCCAGCAGTGGGCAGGACAGGGTAATGTCGCGCCAGCCCCAGCATTTT. Translating it yields CASSGQDRVMSRQPQHF. The chain is built from TRBV6-1 and TRBJ1-5; 8 bases agree with TRBD1. Looked up from germline, CDR1 is MNHNS and CDR2 is SASEGT. This CDR3 contains 17 residues. J was trimmed by 7 bases and V by 4 bases; bases with no gene match: 15.

The chain carries TRBV2 and TRBJ2-2, with TRBD2 identical over 10 bases. V trimming: 6 bases; J trimming: 3 bases; junction bases outside the gene matches: 4. Germline V gene data show CDR1 as SNHLY and CDR2 as FYNNEI. CDR3 length: 15 amino acids. DNA of the CDR3: TGTGCCAGCAGGAGCGGGAGGGCCGACACCGGGGAGCTGTTTTTT. Translating gives CASRSGRADTGELFF.

This clone was seen a handful of times. V and J are TRBV25-1 and TRBJ2-3; possibly TRBD2 for D (6 bases). The CDR3 sequence is 16 residues long. The V end lost 6 bases, the J end lost 4 bases, and 20 bases lay between the germline ends. Looked up from germline, CDR1 is MGHDK and CDR2 is SYGVNS. CDR3 protein: CASSQYGTQHSDTQYF. CDR3 in DNA: TGTGCCAGCAGCCAGTACGGGACTCAACACTCAGATACGCAGTATTTT.

The table lists this clone with many counts. The chain links TRBV6-6 to TRBJ1-3; 7 positions match TRBD1. CDR3 length equals 14 residues. The germline V gene has CDR1 MNHNY and CDR2 SVGAGI (reference sequence). V trimming: 10 bases; J trimming: 0 bases; junction bases outside the gene matches: 6. CDR3 region: CAIRDSNSGNTIYF. The CDR3 DNA sequence: TGTGCCATTCGGGACAGCAACTCTGGAAACACCATATATTTT.

V gene TRBV10-3 combines with J gene TRBJ1-2, with 7 bases fitting TRBD1. Trimming cost V 7 bases and J 4 bases; bases outside gene matches: 0. The CDR3 spans 11 residues. CDR1 is ENHRY, CDR2 SYGVKD, per germline. CDR3 bases: TGTGCCATCACAGGGGGCTATGGCTACACCTTC. Residues: CAITGGYGYTF.

J is TRBJ2-2 and V is TRBV5-1; 8 nucleotides match TRBD1. The CDR3 is 16 residues long. V shed 5 bases, J shed 0 bases, and the junction held 6 bases outside the gene matches. Germline CDR1 is SGHRS and CDR2 is YFSETQ. The CDR3 region has the DNA TGCGCCAGCAGTTCAGGGGGCCCCGCGAACACCGGGGAGCTGTTTTTT. Translating it yields CASSSGGPANTGELFF.

The rearrangement uses TRBV7-2 and TRBJ2-7, with 11 bases aligning to TRBD1. V lost 3 bases and J lost 12; bases outside the gene matches: 13. CDR3 size: 15 residues. CDR1 and CDR2 from the germline V gene are SGHTA and FQGNSA. In DNA, the CDR3 is TGTGCCAGCAGCTTCCCCTCGGGACAGGGGGTTTTGGCGTACTTC. Translated: CASSFPSGQGVLAYF.

This chain uses TRBV5-1 with TRBJ2-1, with a weak D call TRBD2 (5 bases). Germline CDR1 and CDR2: SGHRS and YFSETQ. There are 15 residues in the CDR3. The V and J ends lost 3 bases and 3 bases respectively, with 13 bases between them. In DNA form, the CDR3 reads TGCGCCAGCAGCTCAGATGGCGGGCGCTACAATGAGCAGTTCTTC. Protein: CASSSDGGRYNEQFF.

J is TRBJ1-1 and V is TRBV11-1; TRBD1 matches 8 bases. This CDR3 contains 15 residues. With 4 bases clipped from V and 0 bases from J, the junction kept 4 bases outside the gene matches. Germline lookup yields CDR1 SGHAT and CDR2 FQDESV (reference sequence). CDR3 nucleotides: TGTGCCAGCAGCTACCGACAGGGGTTGAACACTGAAGCTTTCTTT. Encoded protein: CASSYRQGLNTEAFF.

The rearrangement joins TRBV30 to TRBJ1-5; tentatively, D is TRBD1 (6 bases). The ends were cut back, 3 bases at V and 0 bases at J, with 12 bases in the middle. CDR3 length equals 15 residues. The V gene's germline CDR1 is GTSNPN and CDR2 SVGIG (reference sequence). The CDR3 spells CAWSPGGHSNQPQHF. CDR3 sequence (DNA): TGTGCCTGGAGCCCTGGGGGACATAGCAATCAGCCCCAGCATTTT.

The CDR3 loop reads CASSLGLFGGSSYEQYF. CDR3 DNA sequence: TGCGCCAGCAGCTTGGGTCTGTTTGGGGGGTCTTCGTACGAGCAGTACTTC. This chain connects TRBV5-1 to TRBJ2-7, with D perhaps TRBD2 (6 bases). The V and J ends lost 0 bases and 4 bases respectively, with 20 bases between them. CDR3 length: 17 amino acids. Per the germline V gene, CDR1 is SGHRS and CDR2 is YFSETQ.

This sequence joins TRBV30 and TRBJ1-2; a weak D match, TRBD1 (6 bases). The germline V gene encodes CDR1 GTSNPN and CDR2 SVGIG (reference sequence). The CDR3 spans 13 residues. CDR3 bases: TGTGCTCTACAGGGAAAAGCTAACTATGGCTACACCTTC. Translation gives CALQGKANYGYTF.

The chain is built from TRBV10-1 and TRBJ2-7; TRBD1 aligns across 11 bases. This CDR3 is built from 14 residues. The V and J ends lost 4 bases and 6 bases, in that order; junction bases with no gene match: 5. CDR1 is WNHNN, CDR2 SYGVQD, per germline (reference sequence). The CDR3 DNA reads as TGCGCCAGCAGTGCCGGGACAGGGGGAGGCGAGCAGTACTTC. Protein sequence: CASSAGTGGGEQYF.

Comments on this clone: Other DNA sequences within the sample encode an identical CDR3. The V call is TRBV6-6, the J call TRBJ1-2; 8 bases line up with TRBD1. This CDR3 is built from 13 residues. V gave up 7 bases and J gave up 3 bases; unmatched junction bases: 4. Germline V CDR1 and CDR2: MNHNY, SVGAGI (reference sequence). The CDR3 DNA is TGTGCCAGCACTCCGACAGGGGACTATGGCTACACCTTC. It translates to CASTPTGDYGYTF.

Note on this clone: Other DNA sequences of this sample code for an identical CDR3. V is TRBV5-1 and J is TRBJ2-5, with 7 positions matching TRBD1. V dropped 0 bases and J dropped 5; count of bases not matched to a gene: 7. The germline gives CDR1 SGHRS, CDR2 YFSETQ. This CDR3 is built from 15 residues. Here the CDR3 reads CASSLAGGRGETQYF. The CDR3 bases are TGCGCCAGCAGCTTGGCCGGCGGCAGGGGGGAGACCCAGTACTTC.

The gene calls are TRBV5-1 and TRBJ2-1, with D unclear. The CDR3 is made up of 15 amino acids. Trimming cost V 4 bases and J 2 bases, with 13 bases left between them. Germline V gene sequence: CDR1 SGHRS, CDR2 YFSETQ. The CDR3: CASSPTNNAYNEQFF. CDR3 bases: TGCGCCAGCAGCCCAACTAACAACGCCTACAATGAGCAGTTCTTC.

A single count supports this clone. The chain joins TRBV19 to TRBJ2-1; D is undetermined. Trimming pared 1 base from V and 4 bases from J, leaving 8 bases between. The CDR3 has 14 residues. Per germline, CDR1 LNHDA and CDR2 SQIVND (reference sequence). In nucleotides, the CDR3 is TGTGCCAGTAGTATAGCCCCGTTGTACAATGAGCAGTTCTTC. Amino acid sequence: CASSIAPLYNEQFF.